This T cell receptor (beta chain) was captured in a study of blood T cell repertoires in COVID-19. Study background: Both acute and convalescent COVID-19 samples were obtained from the United States, Italy and Spain. Nucleic acid was either cDNA or gDNA, and it came from T cells, B-cell-depleted T cells, or PBMCs.

Original data processing: How many nucleated cells were present was estimated from reference gene primer amplification. Clones were read by immunoSEQ multiplex PCR, and TCRdb kept only the in-frame ones, dropping some. V and J calls and clone size are copied from that table; D and trimming were computed from the DNA. The table has approximately 100,000 clones, about 84% seen once. The germline V gene encodes CDR1 LGHDT and CDR2 YNNKEL (reference sequence). This CDR3 has 17 amino acids. V shed 4 bases and J shed 0 bases, with 13 bases lying between them. The source of this sequence is a woman aged 60-70 years with acute or convalescent COVID-19. Sequenced input: peripheral blood. The chain recombines TRBV3-1 (or the pseudogene TRBV3-2) with TRBJ2-6; maybe TRBD1 (5 bases). The CDR3 sequence: CASSRITGSSGANVLTF. As DNA, the CDR3 is TGTGCCAGCAGCCGCATCACAGGAAGCTCTGGGGCCAACGTCCTGACTTTC.